The clone carrying this T cell receptor beta chain was counted a few times. The antigen is not known. What was sequenced were expressed TCRB transcripts, since all of the isolated RNA had been reverse transcribed. TCRdb's table, derived via immunoSEQ multiplex PCR, lists solely in-frame clones and lacks some. The repertoire includes around 97,000 clones, under 30% of them detected once, and 0.5% to 0.6% sits in the top ten. This sample stems from a study of beta chain features in type 1 diabetes. General observations from the study: When Type 1 diabetes patients were examined, their TCRB CDR3s proved moderately but significantly shorter in all four CD4+ subsets.

It was via CD45RO/CCR7/CD25/CD127/CD95/CD27 that CD4+ naive, central memory, regulatory and stem cell-like memory cells were sorted. Specimen: central memory CD4+ T cells from blood. The source is a woman aged 18-35 years with type 1 diabetes.

CDR3 bases: TGTGCCACCAGCAGAGAAGTCTCAGATCAGCCCCAGCATTTT. Its protein product is CATSREVSDQPQHF. The genes are TRBV15 and TRBJ1-5; D remains ambiguous. CDR1 and CDR2 from the germline V gene are LNHNV and YYDKDF (reference sequence). The V end lost 0 bases, the J end lost 5 bases, and 8 bases lay between the germline ends. The CDR3 has 14 amino acids.